The 4 T cell receptor beta chains reported below all come from one sample, sequenced in a study of response to subunit inactivated influenza vaccine. TCRdb re-derived calls from the RT-PCR reads in MiXCR, one entry per CDR3 protein. The data contain 450,000 to 600,000 distinct CDR3 sequences, 16% of them singletons. The sample consisted of CD4+ T cells sorted from PBMCs, taken around 25 months after vaccination. These receptors were obtained from a man aged 50 to 69 who received an inactivated influenza vaccine.

This clonotype was counted ten times or more. A read error may account for a junction end that differs from germline. The chain joins TRBV12-3 or TRBV12-4 to TRBJ2-1; D possibly corresponds to TRBD1 (6 bases). The CDR3 is made up of 14 amino acids. The CDR3 sequence: CASSFAGQDSRRTF. Written as DNA, the CDR3 is TGTGCCAGCAGTTTCGCTGGCCAGGACAGTCGTCGAACTTTC.

This clonotype was seen just once. J is TRBJ2-3 and V is TRBV18; 9 nucleotides align to TRBD1. Losses at the gene ends were 4 bases for V and 5 bases for J; bases not matched to a gene: 7. The CDR3 runs to 15 residues. Looked up from germline, CDR1 is KGHSH and CDR2 is LQKENI. Here the CDR3 DNA reads TGTGCCAGCTCACAACAGGGGGCCAACGGAGATACGCAGTATTTT. Its protein product is CASSQQGANGDTQYF.

A few counts support this clonotype. The chain uses TRBV4-2 and TRBJ2-3; 7 nucleotides line up with TRBD2. The CDR3 runs to 18 residues. Germline CDR1 and CDR2: LGHNA and YNFKEQ. J was trimmed by 6 bases and V by 0 bases; bases with no gene match: 15. CDR3 sequence (DNA): TGTGCCAGCAGCCAAGACTGGGGACCGGGGAGGGCCGGGGATACGCAGTATTTT. It encodes CASSQDWGPGRAGDTQYF.

This clonotype was counted a few times. The chain joins TRBV24-1 to TRBJ2-1; 14 bases map to TRBD2. CDR1 KGHDR and CDR2 SFDVKD come from the germline V gene. The CDR3 extends over 15 amino acids. V was clipped by 7 bases and J by 7 bases; unmatched bases: 5. The CDR3 sequence: CATRSGLAGVNEQFF. CDR3 DNA sequence: TGTGCCACCAGATCGGGACTAGCGGGAGTGAATGAGCAGTTCTTC.